The 29 T cell receptor beta chains in this list originate from one sample, sequenced in a study of cytomegalovirus exposure and HLA in healthy donors. The primer mix had 60 Vbeta and 13 Jbeta primers. Some clones are missing from TCRdb's copy, which holds only in-frame ones; the method was immunoSEQ multiplex PCR. The sample includes 100,000 to 150,000 clones, 75% of them seen just once. Sequenced input: PBMCs. The receptor set was obtained from a woman aged 40 to 50 in good health and CMV-seropositive.

Worth noting for this clone: The junction shows a germline mismatch at one end, possibly a read error. The chain links TRBV7-7 to TRBJ2-3; maybe TRBD1 (6 bases). Germline V gene lookup returns CDR1 SSHAT and CDR2 FNYEAQ (reference sequence). CDR3 length: 15 amino acids. CDR3 in amino acids: CASSLSPGDTDTQYF. DNA for the CDR3: TGTGCTAGCAGCTTAAGTCCAGGGGACACAGATACGCAGTATTTT.

The chain employs TRBV5-1 and TRBJ2-7, with 14 bases lining up with TRBD2. Losses at the gene ends were 4 bases for V and 4 bases for J; bases not matched to a gene: 7. The CDR3 sequence is 16 residues long. Germline CDR1 SGHRS, CDR2 YFSETQ. CDR3 nucleotides: TGCGCCAGCAGCCCGGGACTAGCGGGAGAAAGATACGAGCAGTACTTC. Translated: CASSPGLAGERYEQYF. The full variable domain, in which reference TRBV5-1 and TRBJ2-7 provide the parts outside the CDR3, is KAGVTQTPRYLIKTRGQQVTLSCSPISGHRSVSWYQQTPGQGLQFLFEYFSETQRNKGNFPGRFSGRQFSNSRSEMNVSTLELGDSALYLCASSPGLAGERYEQYFGPGTRLTVT.

The CDR3 is CASKIQGAYQPQHF. The CDR3 region has the DNA TGTGCCAGCAAGATCCAGGGGGCGTATCAGCCCCAGCATTTT. V is TRBV2 and J is TRBJ1-5; 8 nucleotides agree with TRBD1. The J segment lost 5 bases and the V segment lost 7 bases, leaving 7 bases of the junction unmatched. The CDR3 spans 14 residues. Per the germline V gene, CDR1 is SNHLY and CDR2 is FYNNEI.

The chain employs TRBV19 and TRBJ2-7; TRBD2 aligns across 11 bases. There are 15 residues in the CDR3. Trimming took 2 bases from V and 5 from J; bases not matched to a gene: 5. Germline loops: CDR1 LNHDA, CDR2 SQIVND (reference sequence). CDR3 sequence reads: CASSIIAGGPNEQYF. In DNA form, the CDR3 reads TGTGCCAGTAGTATAATAGCGGGGGGGCCCAACGAGCAGTACTTC.

This chain uses TRBV25-1 with TRBJ2-5; 7 nucleotides agree with TRBD1. V was pared by 5 bases and J by 0 bases, with 12 bases of the junction left unmatched. Germline V gene sequence: CDR1 MGHDK, CDR2 SYGVNS. CDR3 length: 17 residues. The CDR3 DNA is TGTGCCAGCAGTCAAAATCGGGACAGAAAGTACCAAGAGACCCAGTACTTC. It specifies CASSQNRDRKYQETQYF. The full variable domain, rest sourced from reference TRBV25-1 and TRBJ2-5, is EADIYQTPRYLVIGTGKKITLECSQTMGHDKMYWYQQDPGMELHLIHYSYGVNSTEKGDLSSESTVSRIRTEHFPLTLESARPSHTSQYLCASSQNRDRKYQETQYFGPGTRLLVL.

The DNA of the CDR3 is TGTGCCAGCAGTTACTCGAACCGGGTCTTAATCTACGAGCAGTACTTC. Translation gives CASSYSNRVLIYEQYF. This chain connects TRBV6-5 to TRBJ2-7, with D uncertain. Germline V gives CDR1 MNHEY, CDR2 SVGAGI. This CDR3 region has 16 residues. V gave up 0 bases and J gave up 3 bases, with 15 bases separating them.

The chain has TRBV9 and TRBJ2-1; 7 bases map to TRBD2. Germline CDR1 is SGDLS and CDR2 is YYNGEE. CDR3 length: 15 residues. V dropped 5 bases and J dropped 3; count of bases not matched to a gene: 8. The chain's CDR3 is CASSWELANYNEQFF. DNA of the CDR3: TGTGCCAGCAGTTGGGAACTAGCGAACTACAATGAGCAGTTCTTC.

This clone was detected once. The chain is built from TRBV6-1 and TRBJ2-3; 10 positions agree with TRBD2. Per the germline V gene, CDR1 is MNHNS and CDR2 is SASEGT. This CDR3 comprises 17 residues. V trimming: 1 base; J trimming: 3 bases; junction bases outside the gene matches: 7. The CDR3 nucleotides are TGTGCCAGCAGTGAAGATTCCTCTAGCGGGGGAACAGATACGCAGTATTTT. Its protein is CASSEDSSSGGTDTQYF.

The rearrangement uses TRBV19 and TRBJ1-2; the match to TRBD1 covers 12 bases. Germline-derived CDR1 and CDR2 are LNHDA and SQIVND (reference sequence). This CDR3 is 16 amino acids long. The ends lost 5 bases at V and 6 bases at J; junction bases unmatched: 10. Written as DNA, the CDR3 is TGTGCCAGTAGTTTGTCCCGGGACAGGGGGCGGGATGGCTACACCTTC. Protein sequence: CASSLSRDRGRDGYTF.

In this sample, this clone turned up once. The CDR3 reads CASSPHRDRDYEQYF. The DNA for the CDR3 is TGTGCCAGCAGCCCCCACCGGGACAGGGACTACGAGCAGTACTTC. The V and J genes are TRBV5-4 and TRBJ2-7; 9 nucleotides align to TRBD1. The CDR3 is made up of 15 amino acids. The junction had 8 bases not matched to a gene; V was cut back by 4 bases and J by 3 bases. Germline values: CDR1 SGHNT, CDR2 YYREEE (reference sequence). Complete variable domain (other parts from reference TRBV5-4 and TRBJ2-7): ETGVTQSPTHLIKTRGQQVTLRCSSQSGHNTVSWYQQALGQGPQFIFQYYREEENGRGNFPPRFSGLQFPNYSSELNVNALELDDSALYLCASSPHRDRDYEQYFGPGTRLTVT.

This clone showed up just a few times. In DNA form, the CDR3 reads TGTGCCAGTTCCCCAGCGGGAGCCTACGAGCAGTACTTC. As protein: CASSPAGAYEQYF. The chain is built from TRBV6-5 and TRBJ2-7; TRBD2 aligns across 8 bases. The CDR3 runs to 13 residues. J was trimmed by 2 bases and V by 9 bases; bases with no gene match: 6. Germline V gene lookup returns CDR1 MNHEY and CDR2 SVGAGI.

A word on this clone: Other DNA sequences of this sample code for an identical CDR3. J is TRBJ2-2 and V is TRBV19, with D possibly TRBD1 on 5 matching bases. The CDR3 runs to 14 residues. Trimming pared 1 base from V and 4 bases from J, leaving 7 bases between. CDR1 LNHDA and CDR2 SQIVND come from the germline V gene (reference sequence). CDR3 loop: CASSIGRVTGELFF. CDR3 in DNA: TGTGCCAGTAGTATAGGCAGGGTCACCGGGGAGCTGTTTTTT. The complete variable domain, with remaining parts taken from reference TRBV19 and TRBJ2-2, reads DGGITQSPKYLFRKEGQNVTLSCEQNLNHDAMYWYRQDPGQGLRLIYYSQIVNDFQKGDIAEGYSVSREKKESFPLTVTSAQKNPTAFYLCASSIGRVTGELFFGEGSRLTVL.

The chain links TRBV5-4 to TRBJ2-1; D is possibly TRBD2 (5 bases). This CDR3 spans 15 amino acids. The V gene's germline CDR1 is SGHNT and CDR2 YYREEE (reference sequence). Trimming stripped 3 bases from V and 7 bases from J, with 17 bases between. The chain's CDR3 is CASSSKKGSENEQFF. The CDR3 DNA sequence: TGTGCCAGCAGCTCGAAAAAAGGGAGTGAGAATGAGCAGTTCTTC.

Here the CDR3 reads CASTEYEQYF. The DNA for the CDR3 is TGTGCCAGCACAGAATACGAGCAGTACTTC. The V call is TRBV6-1, the J call TRBJ2-7; D unresolved. The germline CDR1 and CDR2 sequences are MNHNS and SASEGT. This CDR3 is built from 10 residues. V was clipped by 7 bases and J by 4 bases, with 5 bases between them.

This chain joins TRBV5-1 and TRBJ1-1; 9 nucleotides agree with TRBD1. Germline V gene data show CDR1 as SGHRS and CDR2 as YFSETQ. CDR3 length equals 17 residues. The V and J ends lost 2 bases and 5 bases, in that order; junction bases with no gene match: 13. CDR3 nucleotides: TGCGCCAGCAGCTTCTCGGCGGACAGGGGAGTAAAAACTGAAGCTTTCTTT. As protein: CASSFSADRGVKTEAFF.

V gene TRBV28 combines with J gene TRBJ2-7; the match to TRBD2 covers 12 bases. V lost 3 bases and J lost 4; bases outside the gene matches: 4. The CDR3 spans 15 residues. Germline V lookup: CDR1 MDHEN, CDR2 SYDVKM. CDR3 residues: CASSLTSGSRYEQYF. The CDR3 DNA reads as TGTGCCAGCAGTTTGACTAGCGGGAGCCGGTACGAGCAGTACTTC.

This chain joins TRBV5-6 and TRBJ2-6, with 7 bases fitting TRBD1. Germline loops: CDR1 SGHDT, CDR2 YYEEEE. The length of the CDR3 is 18 residues. V shed 0 bases, J shed 1 base, and the junction held 7 bases outside the gene matches. As DNA, the CDR3 is TGTGCCAGCAGCTTGGTGTCAGGGGGTTTTTCTGGGGCCAACGTCCTGACTTTC. As protein: CASSLVSGGFSGANVLTF.

J is TRBJ1-1 and V is TRBV7-8, with 11 bases aligning to TRBD1. CDR3 length: 16 amino acids. V dropped 5 bases and J dropped 1; count of bases not matched to a gene: 6. Per germline, CDR1 SGHVS and CDR2 FQNEAQ. The CDR3 is CASSNRDRGSNTEAFF. The CDR3 nucleotides read TGTGCCAGCAGCAACCGGGACAGGGGGTCGAACACTGAAGCTTTCTTT.

The chain joins TRBV9 to TRBJ2-3, with 9 bases that match TRBD1. Germline assignment: CDR1 SGDLS and CDR2 YYNGEE. The CDR3 runs 14 residues. Trimming cost V 2 bases and J 3 bases; bases outside gene matches: 1. CDR3 DNA sequence: TGTGCCAGCAGCGTGGGACAGGGAACAGATACGCAGTATTTT. The encoded protein is CASSVGQGTDTQYF.

V is TRBV13 and J is TRBJ2-7; 8 bases align to TRBD1. The CDR3 totals 13 residues. Germline V CDR1 and CDR2: PRHDT, FYEKMQ (reference sequence). The V gene end was trimmed by 4 bases and the J gene end by 5 bases; junction bases not matched to a gene: 4. Here the CDR3 DNA reads TGTGCCAGCAGCTCCGGACAGGGCAACGAGCAGTACTTC. Translating it yields CASSSGQGNEQYF.

Turning to this clone: This sample also contains other DNA sequences that code for the same CDR3. The V gene is TRBV5-4, the J gene TRBJ1-4, with D unresolved. V shed 0 bases and J shed 6 bases, with 6 bases lying between them. Germline V gene lookup returns CDR1 SGHNT and CDR2 YYREEE (reference sequence). The CDR3 is 13 amino acids. The CDR3 is CASSLGRDEKLFF. The CDR3 DNA reads TGTGCCAGCAGCTTGGGACGGGATGAAAAACTGTTTTTT.

The chain couples TRBV4-3 to TRBJ1-1; no reliable D call. The CDR3 contains 13 residues. V lost 0 bases and J 7 bases, leaving 9 bases between the germline ends. The V gene's germline CDR1 is LGHNA and CDR2 YSLEER. The CDR3 reads CASSQDQAGEAFF. In DNA form, the CDR3 reads TGCGCCAGCAGCCAAGATCAGGCGGGTGAAGCTTTCTTT.

Of note for this clone: One end of the junction is discordant with germline, which a read error may explain. V is TRBV7-9 and J is TRBJ1-1, with 9 bases lining up with TRBD1. The germline CDR1 and CDR2 sequences are SEHNR and FQNEAQ (reference sequence). The CDR3 consists of 13 residues. The CDR3 here is CASSDGGQGPIKF. As DNA, the CDR3 is TGTGCCAGCAGCGACGGGGGACAGGGCCCGATCAAATTT.

This clone was found once. The chain carries TRBV4-1 and TRBJ2-7; 8 nucleotides align to TRBD2. The CDR3 covers 15 residues. J gave up 6 bases and V 2 bases, and 9 bases lay outside the gene matches. CDR1 is MGHRA and CDR2 is YSYEKL in the germline V gene. The CDR3: CASSQIAGPSGEQYF. In DNA, the CDR3 is TGCGCCAGCAGCCAAATAGCGGGGCCCTCGGGCGAGCAGTACTTC.

J is TRBJ2-5 and V is TRBV28; TRBD1 agrees at 8 bases. CDR3 length equals 12 residues. Germline V lookup: CDR1 MDHEN, CDR2 SYDVKM. CDR3 loop: CGSDRAGETQYF. The CDR3 DNA sequence: TGTGGGTCGGACAGGGCAGGAGAGACCCAGTACTTC.

This chain connects TRBV11-3 to TRBJ1-1, with D unclear. The CDR3 consists of 13 residues. The germline V gene encodes CDR1 SGHNT and CDR2 YENEEA. With 3 bases removed from V and 1 base from J, the gap between germline ends came to 6 bases. The CDR3 nucleotides read TGTGCCAGCAGCTTCACTACGAACACTGAAGCTTTCTTT. It specifies CASSFTTNTEAFF.

This clone was detected a few times. This may stem from a read error, because a much larger clone lies one nucleotide away. Within the sample, other DNA sequences also encode this same CDR3. The chain recombines TRBV6-5 with TRBJ1-1, with D unresolved. Germline values: CDR1 MNHEY, CDR2 SVGAGI. V gave up 0 bases and J gave up 1 base, with 6 bases separating them. The CDR3 consists of 14 residues. The CDR3 loop is CASSYSGRNTEAFF. DNA of the CDR3: TGTGCCAGCAGTTACTCGGGGAGGAACACTGAAGCTTTCTTT.

The genes are TRBV19 and TRBJ2-5; 8 nucleotides agree with TRBD2. Germline-derived CDR1 and CDR2 are LNHDA and SQIVND (reference sequence). This CDR3 has 14 residues. V shed 5 bases, J shed 4 bases, and the junction held 6 bases outside the gene matches. CDR3 in DNA: TGTGCCAGTAGTGTGGGACTAGTGACAGAGACCCAGTACTTC. Its protein is CASSVGLVTETQYF. The full variable domain, completed using reference TRBV19 and TRBJ2-5, is DGGITQSPKYLFRKEGQNVTLSCEQNLNHDAMYWYRQDPGQGLRLIYYSQIVNDFQKGDIAEGYSVSREKKESFPLTVTSAQKNPTAFYLCASSVGLVTETQYFGPGTRLLVL.

This clone was seen more than once but under ten times. This chain uses TRBV5-5 with TRBJ2-1, with a possible D match to TRBD2 (6 bases). V was shortened by 0 bases and J by 3 bases, with 10 bases between the two germline ends. The germline CDR1 and CDR2 sequences are SGHKS and YYEKEE (reference sequence). The CDR3 covers 15 residues. The CDR3 reads CASSLDGSGYNEQFF. CDR3 bases: TGTGCCAGCAGCTTGGACGGGAGCGGCTACAATGAGCAGTTCTTC. Full variable domain (rest looked up from reference TRBV5-5 and TRBJ2-1): DAGVTQSPTHLIKTRGQQVTLRCSPISGHKSVSWYQQVLGQGPQFIFQYYEKEERGRGNFPDRFSARQFPNYSSELNVNALLLGDSALYLCASSLDGSGYNEQFFGPGTRLTVL.